A single sample gave rise to the 25 T cell receptor beta chains below, sequenced in a study of early T cells in non-severe SARS-CoV-2 infection. One entry per CDR3 protein, called by TCRdb with MiXCR from the 5' RACE reads. The data contain about 22,000 distinct CDR3 sequences, around 4.6% of them singletons. The sequencing input was whole blood. The receptors were sampled from an adult who was a healthcare worker with PCR-confirmed SARS-CoV-2 infection or an uninfected control (not recorded which).

This clonotype has more than one count but fewer than ten. J is TRBJ1-5 and V is TRBV9; no definite D call. The germline V and J ends were trimmed by 3 bases and 6 bases, with 10 bases remaining between them. CDR3 length: 13 residues. Germline assignment: CDR1 SGDLS and CDR2 YYNGEE. The CDR3 here is CASSANSGQPQHF. The CDR3 DNA reads as TGTGCCAGCAGCGCGAACTCGGGTCAGCCCCAGCATTTT.

This clonotype was counted at least ten times. V is TRBV3-1 and J is TRBJ1-1; no firm D call. Per germline, CDR1 LGHDT and CDR2 YNNKEL (reference sequence). V shed 4 bases and J shed 0 bases, with 12 bases lying between them. The CDR3 consists of 15 residues. The CDR3 here is CASSLRADMNTEAFF. The CDR3 region has the DNA TGTGCCAGCAGCCTGAGGGCAGATATGAACACTGAAGCTTTCTTT.

At least ten counts were recorded for this clonotype. V gene TRBV20-1 combines with J gene TRBJ2-3; possible D gene TRBD2, 6 bases. CDR3 length equals 14 residues. Germline values: CDR1 DFQATT, CDR2 SNEGSKA (reference sequence). The V end was cut by 4 bases, the J end by 6 bases, with 17 bases between. CDR3: CSATGDSPEDTQYF. The CDR3 DNA sequence: TGCAGTGCTACGGGGGATTCCCCGGAGGATACGCAGTATTTT.

The table lists this clonotype with many counts. This sequence joins TRBV19 and TRBJ2-5; tentatively, D is TRBD2 (5 bases). Germline CDR1 and CDR2: LNHDA and SQIVND (reference sequence). The CDR3 extends over 16 amino acids. The ends were cut back, 4 bases at V and 2 bases at J, with 17 bases in the middle. The CDR3 here is CASSNLTPRGQETQYF. CDR3 bases: TGTGCCAGTAGTAATTTAACCCCAAGAGGGCAAGAGACCCAGTACTTC.

The J gene is TRBJ2-5, the V gene TRBV7-9; D might be TRBD1 (6 bases). The V gene lost 5 bases and the J gene lost 4 bases, with 17 bases spanning the gap. The germline V gene has CDR1 SEHNR and CDR2 FQNEAQ (reference sequence). This CDR3 contains 15 residues. The CDR3 is CASSDNTGKAETQYF. In DNA form, the CDR3 reads TGTGCCAGCAGCGACAATACAGGGAAAGCAGAGACCCAGTACTTC.

This clonotype was seen repeatedly, ten times or more. The CDR3 here is CASTLDKRYGYTF. In DNA form, the CDR3 reads TGTGCCAGCACCCTGGACAAACGCTATGGCTACACCTTC. The chain uses TRBV6-1 and TRBJ1-2, with D possibly matching TRBD1 (5 bases). Per the germline V gene, CDR1 is MNHNS and CDR2 is SASEGT. The length of the CDR3 is 13 residues. V was clipped by 7 bases and J by 4 bases, with 13 bases between them.

The chain has TRBV20-1 and TRBJ2-2, with 9 bases identical to TRBD2. CDR3 length equals 15 residues. The trim removed 3 bases at V and 5 bases at J, leaving 7 bases unmatched. Germline loops: CDR1 DFQATT, CDR2 SNEGSKA (reference sequence). Here the CDR3 reads CSASQLAGRTGELFF. The CDR3 DNA is TGCAGTGCTAGTCAACTAGCGGGCCGAACCGGGGAGCTGTTTTTT.

By proportion, this clonotype is medium-sized. The chain recombines TRBV14 with TRBJ2-3; D is tentatively TRBD1 or TRBD2 (5 bases each). The V end lost 0 bases, the J end lost 5 bases, and 18 bases lay between the germline ends. Germline assignment: CDR1 SGHDN and CDR2 FVKESK. This CDR3 is 17 amino acids long. The CDR3 DNA reads as TGTGCCAGCAGCCAAGATCGGAGGCTCGGCAGGGTAGATACGCAGTATTTT. Translating gives CASSQDRRLGRVDTQYF.

The rearrangement links TRBV6-5 to TRBJ2-3; 8 bases agree with TRBD2. The CDR3 length is 16 residues. CDR1 is MNHEY, CDR2 SVGAGI, per germline. Germline trimming cut 5 bases from V and 4 bases from J; bases unmatched to any gene: 11. CDR3 in DNA: TGTGCCAGCAGTCGCACCGGACTAGCTGTTTCAGATACGCAGTATTTT. It specifies CASSRTGLAVSDTQYF.

This clonotype showed up many times. The chain links TRBV24-1 to TRBJ1-5, with a weak D call TRBD1 (5 bases). The V and J ends lost 4 bases and 4 bases respectively, with 10 bases between them. The CDR3 runs to 14 residues. Germline V gene lookup returns CDR1 KGHDR and CDR2 SFDVKD. The CDR3 region has the DNA TGTGCCACCAGTGAATCAGGGAAGAATCAGCCCCAGCATTTT. It codes for CATSESGKNQPQHF.

DNA of the CDR3: TGCGCCAGCAGCCAAGCGGCGGGAGGGGGGTCAGATACGCAGTATTTT. Its protein product is CASSQAAGGGSDTQYF. The chain combines TRBV4-3 with TRBJ2-3, with 9 bases aligning to TRBD2. The germline V gene has CDR1 LGHNA and CDR2 YSLEER. After removal of 1 base from V and 4 bases from J, the junction contained 6 bases not matched to a gene. CDR3 size: 16 residues.

This clonotype was seen at least ten times. V gene TRBV18 combines with J gene TRBJ2-7; 8 bases match TRBD1. Losses at the gene ends were 3 bases for V and 1 base for J; bases not matched to a gene: 5. The CDR3 is 15 residues long. Germline V gene sequence: CDR1 KGHSH, CDR2 LQKENI. In DNA form, the CDR3 reads TGTGCCAGCTCACCCGGGACAGGTCTATCCTACGAGCAGTACTTC. This translates into CASSPGTGLSYEQYF.

This clonotype was detected ten times or more. The chain carries TRBV7-2 and TRBJ1-2, with 12 bases aligning to TRBD1. CDR3 length: 15 amino acids. Germline V gene lookup returns CDR1 SGHTA and CDR2 FQGNSA. The trim removed 4 bases at V and 2 bases at J, leaving 2 bases unmatched. The CDR3 nucleotides read TGTGCCAGCAGCTGGGGACAGGGGGCAAACTATGGCTACACCTTC. Amino acid sequence: CASSWGQGANYGYTF.

This clonotype was observed at least ten times. The rearrangement uses TRBV5-4 and TRBJ1-3; TRBD1 is a possible D gene (6 bases). This CDR3 region has 15 residues. CDR1 is SGHNT, CDR2 YYREEE, per germline (reference sequence). Trimming took off 2 bases at V and 3 bases at J, with 12 bases between the two ends. The DNA of the CDR3 is TGTGCCAGCAGCTTTACAGGGTTGCTTGGAAACACCATATATTTT. Residues: CASSFTGLLGNTIYF.

This clonotype was found many times. The V gene is TRBV27, the J gene TRBJ2-7; possible D gene TRBD1, 6 bases. CDR3 size: 13 residues. The V and J ends lost 6 bases and 4 bases respectively, with 13 bases between them. Germline CDR1 and CDR2: MNHEY and SMNVEV (reference sequence). The CDR3 nucleotides are TGTGCCAGCAGCCCCGGGACACCTTACGAGCAGTACTTC. Its protein is CASSPGTPYEQYF.

A few counts support this clonotype. The rearrangement uses TRBV5-1 and TRBJ1-6; 7 nucleotides align to TRBD1. J was trimmed by 10 bases and V by 4 bases; bases with no gene match: 11. The germline V gene encodes CDR1 SGHRS and CDR2 YFSETQ. The CDR3 contains 15 residues. The chain's CDR3 is CASSLTGDPGSPLHF. The CDR3 bases are TGCGCCAGCAGCCTTACAGGGGACCCCGGGTCACCCCTCCACTTT.

This clonotype was detected ten times or more. The genes are TRBV7-9 and TRBJ1-5; D is undetermined. CDR3 size: 14 residues. Trimming pared 5 bases from V and 8 bases from J, leaving 16 bases between. The germline CDR1 and CDR2 sequences are SEHNR and FQNEAQ (reference sequence). CDR3 sequence: CASSQSTSQKPQHF. The CDR3 DNA follows: TGTGCCAGCAGCCAATCGACATCTCAAAAGCCCCAGCATTTT.

This chain uses TRBV5-1 with TRBJ2-7, with TRBD1 identical over 7 bases. After removal of 4 bases from V and 7 bases from J, the junction contained 8 bases not matched to a gene. Germline V gives CDR1 SGHRS, CDR2 YFSETQ. The CDR3 has 13 amino acids. Written as DNA, the CDR3 is TGCGCCAGCAGCGAGACAGGGCCGCGGGAGCAGTACTTC. This codes for CASSETGPREQYF. Drawing the rest from reference TRBV5-1 and TRBJ2-7, the complete variable domain is KAGVTQTPRYLIKTRGQQVTLSCSPISGHRSVSWYQQTPGQGLQFLFEYFSETQRNKGNFPGRFSGRQFSNSRSEMNVSTLELGDSALYLCASSETGPREQYFGPGTRLTVT.

The chain couples TRBV3-1 to TRBJ1-3; no definite D call. The length of the CDR3 is 13 residues. Germline V gene data show CDR1 as LGHDT and CDR2 as YNNKEL (reference sequence). Trimming removed 0 bases at V and 7 bases at J, with 7 bases between. CDR3 in amino acids: CASSQDLGNTIYF. CDR3 coding DNA: TGTGCCAGCAGCCAAGATCTTGGGAACACCATATATTTT. Full variable domain (missing parts from reference TRBV3-1 and TRBJ1-3): DTAVSQTPKYLVTQMGNDKSIKCEQNLGHDTMYWYKQDSKKFLKIMFSYNNKELIINETVPNRFSPKSPDKAHLNLHINSLELGDSAVYFCASSQDLGNTIYFGEGSWLTVV.

The CDR3 bases are TGTGCCAGTAGCGAAACAGGGGGCTACTACGAGCAGTACTTC. As protein: CASSETGGYYEQYF. The V gene is TRBV19, the J gene TRBJ2-7; TRBD1 agrees at 9 bases. CDR3 length: 14 amino acids. Germline lookup yields CDR1 LNHDA and CDR2 SQIVND (reference sequence). V dropped 6 bases and J dropped 3; count of bases not matched to a gene: 6.

In this sample, this clonotype turned up many times. The chain combines TRBV4-1 with TRBJ2-7; D might be TRBD1 (6 bases). Germline assignment: CDR1 MGHRA and CDR2 YSYEKL. V shed 2 bases and J shed 5 bases, with 13 bases lying between them. The CDR3 spans 14 residues. The CDR3 DNA follows: TGCGCCAGCAGCCAACAGGGGATATTCGACGAGCAGTACTTC. Encoded protein: CASSQQGIFDEQYF.

This chain joins TRBV7-2 and TRBJ2-2; D is unresolved. Trimming cost V 2 bases and J 6 bases, with 10 bases left between them. The V gene's germline CDR1 is SGHTA and CDR2 FQGNSA. CDR3 length equals 14 residues. CDR3 nucleotide sequence: TGTGCCAGCAGCTTATGGCAGACCGCCGGGGAGCTGTTTTTT. Residues: CASSLWQTAGELFF.

This clonotype was counted only a few times. V is TRBV24-1 and J is TRBJ2-3, with D perhaps matching TRBD1 or TRBD2 (6 bases each). This CDR3 region has 15 residues. In germline, CDR1 is KGHDR, CDR2 SFDVKD. Trimming stripped 1 base from V and 5 bases from J, with 12 bases between. CDR3 nucleotide sequence: TGTGCCACCAGTGATTTAGGGGGACTGAAAGATACGCAGTATTTT. Residues: CATSDLGGLKDTQYF.

This clonotype was observed a handful of times. The V call is TRBV20-1, the J call TRBJ2-5; the D is unclear. Germline loops: CDR1 DFQATT, CDR2 SNEGSKA (reference sequence). The CDR3 sequence is 11 residues long. The V end was cut by 3 bases, the J end by 4 bases, with 6 bases between. The CDR3 sequence: CSASLLETQYF. DNA of the CDR3: TGCAGTGCTAGTCTCCTAGAGACCCAGTACTTC.

In its sample, this clonotype was seen a few times. The chain links TRBV27 to TRBJ1-5; a possible D gene is TRBD1 (5 bases). The CDR3 runs to 13 residues. The V end lost 6 bases, the J end lost 4 bases, and 10 bases lay between the germline ends. Germline CDR1 is MNHEY and CDR2 is SMNVEV (reference sequence). CDR3 residues: CASRRGENQPQHF. CDR3 DNA sequence: TGTGCCAGCAGGCGAGGGGAGAATCAGCCCCAGCATTTT.